The rows below give T cell receptor beta chains drawn from one sample of a study of T-cell memory formation after mild COVID-19. TCRdb independently ran MiXCR on the 5' RACE reads; one entry per CDR3 protein. There are 530,000 or so distinct CDR3 sequences in the sample; 15% to 20% occur only once, and about 7.5% lies in the top ten. Sequencing was done on a sample of PBMCs or a T cell subset sorted from them (not recorded which). These receptor sequences come from an adult woman who had mild COVID-19 (a few samples of this study predate the infection). Cell type and time point are not known. Each CDR3 is given with its conserved first and last residue. A D gene is named only where the DNA matches it firmly. Clone size is given for some rows only: seen once, a few or many times, or a class if the clone is expanded.

len,j_gene,d_gene,v_gene,abundance,CDR3aa,CDR3nt
15,TRBJ2-7,NA,TRBV4-3,NA,CASSQEDGFSYEQYF,TGCGCCAGCAGCCAAGAAGATGGGTTCTCTTACGAGCAGTACTTC
11,TRBJ2-5,NA,TRBV29-1,NA,CSVETIETQYF,TGCAGCGTTGAGACGATCGAGACCCAGTACTTC
16,TRBJ1-3,NA,TRBV7-9,NA,CASSQGLRAAGNTIYF,TGTGCCAGCAGCCAGGGCCTCAGGGCAGCTGGAAACACCATATATTTT
11,TRBJ2-1,NA,TRBV5-1,few,CASGYSKAQFF,TGCGCCAGCGGATACAGTAAAGCGCAGTTCTTC
14,TRBJ2-3,TRBD1,TRBV4-2,few,CASSHRQGPDTQYF,TGTGCCAGCAGCCACCGACAGGGCCCAGATACGCAGTATTTT
15,TRBJ2-3,TRBD2,TRBV6-1,NA,CASRPLAGGSDTQYF,TGTGCCAGCAGACCCCTAGCGGGAGGGTCAGATACGCAGTATTTT
11,TRBJ1-1,NA,TRBV2,NA,CASSYQFEAFF,TGTGCCAGCAGTTACCAGTTTGAAGCTTTCTTT
17,TRBJ2-1,TRBD2,TRBV3-1,NA,CASSHSPSSGIYNEQFF,TGTGCCAGCAGCCATTCCCCCTCTAGCGGCATCTACAATGAGCAGTTCTTC
15,TRBJ2-2,TRBD2,TRBV29-1,NA,CSVEVSGRATGELFF,TGCAGCGTTGAAGTCAGTGGGAGGGCCACCGGGGAGCTGTTTTTT
16,TRBJ1-1,TRBD1,TRBV7-6,NA,CASSLDTQGLNTEAFF,TGTGCCAGCAGCTTAGACACACAGGGGCTGAACACTGAAGCTTTCTTT
14,TRBJ1-2,TRBD1,TRBV5-1,NA,CASSKVQGAGGYTF,TGCGCCAGCAGCAAGGTCCAGGGGGCAGGGGGCTACACCTTC
16,TRBJ1-1,TRBD1,TRBV19,few,CASSRDRGRGNTEAFF,TGTGCCAGTAGTAGGGACAGGGGGCGTGGGAACACTGAAGCTTTCTTT
16,TRBJ2-6,NA,TRBV7-3,NA,CASSLLGEVERNVLTF,TGTGCCAGCAGCCTCTTGGGCGAGGTCGAGAGAAACGTCCTGACTTTC
15,TRBJ2-7,NA,TRBV20-1,many,CSARDSGGGTYEQYF,TGCAGTGCTAGAGATTCGGGCGGAGGAACCTACGAGCAGTACTTC
16,TRBJ2-2,TRBD1,TRBV24-1,many,CATSDPGTANTGELFF,TGTGCCACCAGTGATCCCGGGACAGCGAACACCGGGGAGCTGTTTTTT
15,TRBJ1-5,TRBD1,TRBV19,few,CASTDRTGGWQPQHF,TGTGCCAGTACCGACAGGACAGGGGGCTGGCAGCCCCAGCATTTT
12,TRBJ2-7,NA,TRBV7-9,few,CASTPVLYEQYF,TGTGCCAGCACTCCTGTGCTCTACGAGCAGTACTTC
17,TRBJ2-5,NA,TRBV4-2,NA,CASSQDTAGLLQETQYF,TGTGCCAGCAGCCAAGATACGGCGGGATTGTTACAAGAGACCCAGTACTTC
14,TRBJ1-2,NA,TRBV7-9,NA,CASSLAEVADGYTF,TGTGCCAGCAGCTTAGCCGAGGTAGCGGATGGCTACACCTTC
12,TRBJ2-7,NA,TRBV7-6,few,CASSDSYYEQYF,TGTGCCAGCTCGGACTCTTACTACGAGCAGTACTTC
16,TRBJ2-1,TRBD1,TRBV24-1,NA,CATSDLGDRGRNEQFF,TGTGCCACCAGTGATTTGGGGGACAGGGGTAGGAATGAGCAGTTCTTC
15,TRBJ1-4,NA,TRBV3-1,NA,CASSQGGMPNEKLFF,TGTGCCAGCAGCCAAGGAGGAATGCCCAATGAAAAACTGTTTTTT
16,TRBJ1-5,NA,TRBV11-2,few,CASSLDAGIRNQPQHF,TGTGCCAGCAGCTTAGATGCAGGAATACGCAATCAGCCCCAGCATTTT
13,TRBJ1-4,NA,TRBV12-3/TRBV12-4,few,CASSSHGSRKLFF,TGTGCCAGCAGTTCCCATGGGTCGCGAAAACTGTTTTTT
14,TRBJ2-3,NA,TRBV7-9,few,CASSLILDTDTQYF,TGTGCCAGCAGCTTAATTTTGGACACAGATACGCAGTATTTT
15,TRBJ2-3,NA,TRBV20-1,few,CSARDTGAGTDTQYF,TGCAGTGCTAGAGATACCGGCGCCGGCACAGATACGCAGTATTTT
15,TRBJ2-3,NA,TRBV7-8,NA,CASSQGGAGADTQYF,TGTGCCAGCAGCCAGGGGGGGGCCGGGGCAGATACGCAGTATTTT
16,TRBJ2-1,TRBD2,TRBV19,few,CASSMSGTSGRNEQFF,TGTGCCAGTAGTATGTCCGGGACTAGCGGGAGAAATGAGCAGTTCTTC
14,TRBJ2-5,TRBD2,TRBV7-2,few,CASSLSGLQETQYF,TGTGCCAGCAGCTTATCGGGACTACAAGAGACCCAGTACTTC
19,TRBJ2-1,TRBD2,TRBV7-7,NA,CASSPGTSGTTPSYNEQFF,TGTGCCAGCAGCCCCGGGACTAGCGGGACTACCCCCTCCTACAATGAGCAGTTCTTC
15,TRBJ2-5,TRBD2,TRBV5-1,few,CASTLLLRGSETQYF,TGCGCCAGCACCCTATTACTACGCGGGAGCGAGACCCAGTACTTC
16,TRBJ1-2,NA,TRBV11-2,NA,CASSLGTGGGNYGYTF,TGTGCCAGCAGCTTAGGTACCGGGGGAGGCAACTATGGCTACACCTTC
15,TRBJ2-1,NA,TRBV3-1,NA,CASSQGPQNYNEQFF,TGTGCCAGCAGCCAAGGCCCTCAGAATTACAATGAGCAGTTCTTC
15,TRBJ2-7,NA,TRBV29-1,many,CSVEDGRDGAYEQYF,TGCAGCGTTGAAGATGGAAGGGACGGAGCCTACGAGCAGTACTTC
15,TRBJ2-7,NA,TRBV6-1,NA,CASSEVSGFGYEQYF,TGTGCCAGCAGTGAAGTGTCAGGTTTCGGCTACGAGCAGTACTTC
14,TRBJ1-2,NA,TRBV6-6,NA,CASSYTLGTEGYTF,TGTGCCAGCAGTTACACACTCGGGACGGAGGGCTACACCTTC
14,TRBJ2-1,NA,TRBV6-5,few,CASSDDPLYNEQFF,TGTGCCAGCAGTGACGATCCGCTCTACAATGAGCAGTTCTTC
14,TRBJ1-2,NA,TRBV3-1,NA,CASSIPGLRNGYTF,TGTGCCAGCAGCATACCGGGGCTTAGGAATGGCTACACCTTC
12,TRBJ2-7,NA,TRBV21-1,NA,CASSKGAVKQYF,TGTGCCAGCAGCAAAGGGGCAGTAAAGCAGTACTTC
16,TRBJ1-1,NA,TRBV3-1,NA,CASSQGVPGLNTEAFF,TGTGCCAGCAGCCAAGGGGTCCCAGGGTTGAACACTGAAGCTTTCTTT
13,TRBJ1-2,TRBD1,TRBV7-6,few,CASSAQGTGGYTF,TGTGCCAGCAGCGCACAGGGGACTGGTGGCTACACCTTC
13,TRBJ2-7,NA,TRBV4-1,few,CASSQVPRYEQYF,TGCGCCAGCAGCCAAGTCCCCCGATACGAGCAGTACTTC
13,TRBJ2-5,NA,TRBV18,many,CASSPSLGETQYF,TGTGCCAGCTCACCTTCCCTCGGCGAGACCCAGTACTTC
18,TRBJ2-1,TRBD2,TRBV20-1,NA,CSARDQADGLADYNEQFF,TGCAGTGCTAGAGATCAGGCCGACGGACTAGCGGACTACAATGAGCAGTTCTTC
15,TRBJ2-1,TRBD2,TRBV9,NA,CASSRMTSGYNEQFF,TGTGCCAGCAGCCGTATGACTAGCGGATACAATGAGCAGTTCTTC
16,TRBJ1-4,NA,TRBV7-2,NA,CASSSGRGYQNEKLFF,TGCGCCAGCAGCTCTGGTAGGGGATACCAGAATGAAAAACTGTTTTTT
13,TRBJ2-7,NA,TRBV12-3/TRBV12-4,NA,CASSYHGGYEQYF,TGTGCCAGCAGTTACCATGGGGGATACGAGCAGTACTTC
17,TRBJ2-7,TRBD2,TRBV7-8,NA,CASSLRPTSGTSYEQYF,TGTGCCAGCAGCCTACGCCCCACTAGCGGCACTTCCTACGAGCAGTACTTC
17,TRBJ1-1,NA,TRBV7-9,NA,CASSLDRQVLWNTEAFF,TGTGCCAGCAGCTTAGACCGGCAGGTACTTTGGAACACTGAAGCTTTCTTT
13,TRBJ2-7,TRBD2,TRBV11-2,once,CASSFGGGPAQYF,TGTGCCAGCAGCTTTGGGGGAGGGCCGGCGCAGTACTTC